This passage covers 18 T cell receptor beta chains from one sample sequenced in a study of beta chain features in type 1 diabetes. All of the isolated RNA was reverse transcribed, so expressed TCRB transcripts were sequenced. The assay was immunoSEQ multiplex PCR, and TCRdb's table has in-frame clones only and misses some. The top ten clones hold roughly 0.06% of a sample with a few hundred thousand clones, around 28% of them seen once. Sequencing used naive CD4+ T cells from blood. The receptors stem from a man aged 18 to 30 in good health.

This clone was detected a few times. The CDR3 is CACQSPSGEKLFF. CDR3 DNA sequence: TGTGCCTGCCAGAGCCCGTCGGGTGAAAAACTGTTTTTT. The chain links TRBV30 to TRBJ1-4; D not resolved. The CDR3 is made up of 13 amino acids. V lost 6 bases and J lost 7, with 15 bases in between. CDR1 and CDR2 from the germline V gene are GTSNPN and SVGIG (reference sequence).

This chain joins TRBV9 and TRBJ2-7; 9 bases match TRBD1. CDR3 length: 15 residues. The junction had 7 bases not matched to a gene; V was cut back by 4 bases and J by 2 bases. Germline assignment: CDR1 SGDLS and CDR2 YYNGEE. For the CDR3, the DNA is TGTGCCAGCAGCCCCCGACAGGGGGGTCCCTACGAGCAGTACTTC. The encoded protein is CASSPRQGGPYEQYF. Full variable domain (outside the CDR3, taken from reference TRBV9 and TRBJ2-7): DSGVTQTPKHLITATGQRVTLRCSPRSGDLSVYWYQQSLDQGLQFLIQYYNGEERAKGNILERFSAQQFPDLHSELNLSSLELGDSALYFCASSPRQGGPYEQYFGPGTRLTVT.

The chain joins TRBV4-3 to TRBJ2-7; TRBD2 agrees at 10 bases. V was pared by 3 bases and J by 6 bases, with 8 bases of the junction left unmatched. This CDR3 region has 15 residues. The germline gives CDR1 LGHNA, CDR2 YSLEER. The CDR3 region has the DNA TGCGCCAGCAGCCACCTCGGTGGGACTAGCGCCGAGCAGTACTTC. Protein product: CASSHLGGTSAEQYF.

This clone was seen more than once but under ten times. The genes are TRBV30 and TRBJ2-1; 9 bases align to TRBD2. V lost 4 bases and J lost 0; bases outside the gene matches: 16. The germline CDR1 and CDR2 sequences are GTSNPN and SVGIG (reference sequence). The length of the CDR3 is 19 residues. Here the CDR3 reads CAWTPAPLAGLGSYNEQFF. CDR3 coding DNA: TGTGCCTGGACCCCCGCCCCACTAGCGGGTCTTGGCTCCTACAATGAGCAGTTCTTC.

About this clone itself: This sample also contains other DNA sequences that code for the same CDR3. The genes are TRBV29-1 and TRBJ2-1, with TRBD1 matching 9 bases. Germline V gene data show CDR1 as SQVTM and CDR2 as ANQGSEA. The CDR3 spans 12 residues. V lost 6 bases and J lost 4; bases outside the gene matches: 1. Here the CDR3 reads CSVGTGYNEQFF. The CDR3 bases are TGCAGCGTCGGGACAGGGTACAATGAGCAGTTCTTC.

This clone was observed a few times. The chain links TRBV9 to TRBJ1-1, with D unresolved. This CDR3 has 13 residues. The ends were cut back, 4 bases at V and 7 bases at J, with 14 bases in the middle. Looked up from germline, CDR1 is SGDLS and CDR2 is YYNGEE. This CDR3 reads CASSRFGEGEAFF. The CDR3 bases are TGTGCCAGCAGCCGCTTCGGAGAGGGTGAAGCTTTCTTT.

The chain links TRBV29-1 to TRBJ2-7; TRBD2 is a possible D gene (6 bases). Looked up from germline, CDR1 is SQVTM and CDR2 is ANQGSEA. This CDR3 is built from 13 residues. V gave up 7 bases and J gave up 4 bases, with 17 bases separating them. The DNA of the CDR3 is TGCAGCGCCCAAGGAGGGAGTAGGTACGAGCAGTACTTC. Translating it yields CSAQGGSRYEQYF.

This clone was observed a handful of times. The gene calls are TRBV7-9 and TRBJ2-3; D uncertain. The V gene lost 3 bases and the J gene lost 6 bases, with 10 bases spanning the gap. Germline CDR1 reads SEHNR; CDR2 reads FQNEAQ (reference sequence). This CDR3 is 13 amino acids long. The CDR3 coding sequence is TGTGCCAGCAGCTTTAGTAAGGCGGATACGCAGTATTTT. This sequence encodes CASSFSKADTQYF.

Concerning this clone: Other DNA sequences in this sample translate to the same CDR3. The V call is TRBV29-1, the J call TRBJ1-1; no definite D call. V was pared by 2 bases and J by 3 bases, with 10 bases between. The length of the CDR3 is 13 residues. Germline-derived CDR1 and CDR2 are SQVTM and ANQGSEA. The CDR3 loop is CSVENSGDTEAFF. CDR3 sequence (DNA): TGCAGCGTTGAAAACAGCGGTGACACTGAAGCTTTCTTT.

V is TRBV25-1 and J is TRBJ2-1; the D gene could be TRBD1 or TRBD2 (7 bases each). Germline V gene sequence: CDR1 MGHDK, CDR2 SYGVNS. This CDR3 is 14 amino acids long. Trimming left V 7 bases short and J 8 bases short, with 18 bases between. In DNA form, the CDR3 reads TGTGCCAGCAATCAGGGGGGGATAAATGATGAGCAGTTCTTC. It translates to CASNQGGINDEQFF.

The chain couples TRBV9 to TRBJ2-7, with D perhaps matching TRBD2 (5 bases). The germline V gene has CDR1 SGDLS and CDR2 YYNGEE. The CDR3 sequence is 14 residues long. V was clipped by 4 bases and J by 6 bases, with 17 bases between them. The CDR3 sequence is CASSHLGESSEQYF. CDR3 bases: TGTGCCAGCAGCCACCTCGGGGAATCGAGCGAGCAGTACTTC. The full variable domain, completed using reference TRBV9 and TRBJ2-7, is DSGVTQTPKHLITATGQRVTLRCSPRSGDLSVYWYQQSLDQGLQFLIQYYNGEERAKGNILERFSAQQFPDLHSELNLSSLELGDSALYFCASSHLGESSEQYFGPGTRLTVT.

The chain couples TRBV5-1 to TRBJ2-5; 7 nucleotides match TRBD1. With 7 bases clipped from V and 2 bases from J, the junction kept 8 bases outside the gene matches. Germline assignment: CDR1 SGHRS and CDR2 YFSETQ. This CDR3 is 14 amino acids long. The CDR3 DNA sequence: TGCGCCAGCGCGGAACAGGGGTTACAAGAGACCCAGTACTTC. Translating gives CASAEQGLQETQYF. Together with reference TRBV5-1 and TRBJ2-5, the CDR3 gives the full variable domain: KAGVTQTPRYLIKTRGQQVTLSCSPISGHRSVSWYQQTPGQGLQFLFEYFSETQRNKGNFPGRFSGRQFSNSRSEMNVSTLELGDSALYLCASAEQGLQETQYFGPGTRLLVL.

J is TRBJ2-2 and V is TRBV5-1; a weak D match, TRBD1 (5 bases). CDR3 size: 16 residues. The V end was cut by 1 base, the J end by 2 bases, with 12 bases between. Per germline, CDR1 SGHRS and CDR2 YFSETQ. CDR3 nucleotide sequence: TGCGCCAGCAGCTTGAATCCAGGGTATAACACCGGGGAGCTGTTTTTT. Its protein product is CASSLNPGYNTGELFF. Drawing the rest from reference TRBV5-1 and TRBJ2-2, the complete variable domain is KAGVTQTPRYLIKTRGQQVTLSCSPISGHRSVSWYQQTPGQGLQFLFEYFSETQRNKGNFPGRFSGRQFSNSRSEMNVSTLELGDSALYLCASSLNPGYNTGELFFGEGSRLTVL.

The J gene is TRBJ2-1, the V gene TRBV7-9; 10 bases line up with TRBD2. The ends lost 8 bases at V and 3 bases at J; junction bases unmatched: 10. The CDR3 consists of 16 residues. Germline CDR1 and CDR2: SEHNR and FQNEAQ (reference sequence). The CDR3 coding sequence is TGTGCCAGCGTACCCACCGGGACTAGCGACTACAATGAGCAGTTCTTC. This translates into CASVPTGTSDYNEQFF.

This clone was seen a handful of times. This chain connects TRBV6-1 to TRBJ2-5; D is unclear. Germline CDR1 MNHNS, CDR2 SASEGT. The CDR3 runs to 15 residues. Trimming removed 6 bases at V and 4 bases at J, with 18 bases between. The CDR3 sequence: CASRSTPGTPETQYF. In DNA, the CDR3 is TGTGCCAGCAGGTCCACCCCTGGTACCCCAGAGACCCAGTACTTC.

This clone was counted between two and nine times. The CDR3 DNA is TGTGCCAGCAGCGGAAGTAACAGGATTTACGAGCAGTACTTC. This translates into CASSGSNRIYEQYF. The rearrangement links TRBV7-2 to TRBJ2-7; D perhaps matches TRBD1 (5 bases). Germline V gives CDR1 SGHTA, CDR2 FQGNSA. Trimming took 5 bases from V and 4 from J, leaving 15 bases between them. The CDR3 is made up of 14 amino acids. Combining the CDR3 with reference TRBV7-2 and TRBJ2-7 gives the whole variable domain GAGVSQSPSNKVTEKGKDVELRCDPISGHTALYWYRQSLGQGLEFLIYFQGNSAPDKSGLPSDRFSAERTGGSVSTLTIQRTQQEDSAVYLCASSGSNRIYEQYFGPGTRLTVT.

V gene TRBV29-1 combines with J gene TRBJ2-2; TRBD2 might be the D (6 bases). This CDR3 comprises 13 residues. Trimming stripped 6 bases from V and 2 bases from J, with 10 bases between. In germline, CDR1 is SQVTM, CDR2 ANQGSEA. CDR3 loop: CSVWTINTGELFF. The CDR3 nucleotides are TGCAGCGTATGGACTATTAACACCGGGGAGCTGTTTTTT.

This clone was observed a handful of times. The rearrangement joins TRBV28 to TRBJ2-5; 8 bases agree with TRBD2. The CDR3 loop spans 14 amino acids. J lost 5 bases, V lost 2 bases, and 4 bases had no gene match. The germline V gene has CDR1 MDHEN and CDR2 SYDVKM. CDR3 bases: TGTGCCAGCAGTTTACAAGCGGGAGCGGAGACCCAGTACTTC. It translates to CASSLQAGAETQYF.